The sequence of this T cell receptor beta chain was determined in a study of blood T cell repertoires in COVID-19. Looking at the study overall: COVID-19 samples, acute and convalescent, were from the United States, Italy and Spain. Nucleic acid was either cDNA or gDNA, and it came from T cells, B-cell-depleted T cells, or PBMCs.

The V end was cut by 4 bases, the J end by 3 bases, with 19 bases between. This CDR3 spans 15 amino acids. The germline V gene has CDR1 GTSNPN and CDR2 SVGIG (reference sequence). TCRdb's copy holds only in-frame clones and misses some; the assay was immunoSEQ multiplex PCR. The data hold about 58,000 clones, with 78% observed a single time. The chain combines TRBV30 with TRBJ2-7; possible D gene TRBD1, 5 bases. The sequenced sample was peripheral blood. This receptor was identified in a human donor in a cohort sampled during active COVID-19. The CDR3 region is CAWTPWGRTNYEQYF. CDR3 DNA sequence: TGTGCCTGGACCCCGTGGGGCAGGACAAACTACGAGCAGTACTTC. The full variable domain, with the rest looked up from reference TRBV30 and TRBJ2-7, is SQTIHQWPATLVQPVGSPLSLECTVEGTSNPNLYWYRQAAGRGLQLLFYSVGIGQISSEVPQNLSASRPQDRQFILSSKKLLLSDSGFYLCAWTPWGRTNYEQYFGPGTRLTVT.